The 10 T cell receptor beta chains in this list originate from one sample, sequenced in a study of cytomegalovirus exposure and HLA in healthy donors. 13 Jbeta primers and 60 Vbeta primers were used for the PCR. Generated by immunoSEQ multiplex PCR, the TCRdb table keeps only in-frame clones and is missing some. The sample includes more than 150,000 clones, 70% to 90% of them seen just once. Sequenced sample: PBMCs. The source of these receptors is a man between 18 and 29 years old in good health and CMV-seropositive.

The chain joins TRBV14 to TRBJ2-7, with unresolved D. V lost 1 base and J lost 3, with 7 bases in between. The CDR3 runs 13 residues. The germline V gene has CDR1 SGHDN and CDR2 FVKESK. CDR3 sequence (DNA): TGTGCCAGCAGCCAAGGTCTACTCTACGAGCAGTACTTC. Protein sequence: CASSQGLLYEQYF.

A note on this clone: The sample contains more than one DNA sequence encoding this CDR3. V gene TRBV5-1 combines with J gene TRBJ2-5, with D uncertain. Germline V gene sequence: CDR1 SGHRS, CDR2 YFSETQ. Trimming took 3 bases from V and 2 from J, leaving 2 bases between them. This CDR3 region has 11 residues. The CDR3 DNA reads as TGCGCCAGCAGCTCACAAGAGACCCAGTACTTC. This translates into CASSSQETQYF.

Comments on this clone: Relative to the germline gene, one junction end is altered; a read error may explain this. The rearrangement joins TRBV7-8 to TRBJ2-1; 9 bases align to TRBD1. The length of the CDR3 is 13 residues. The V gene's germline CDR1 is SGHVS and CDR2 FQNEAQ. CDR3 sequence reads: CASSFQPGGQGVF. The DNA for the CDR3 is TGTGCCAGCAGCTTTCAGCCCGGGGGACAGGGAGTCTTC. The entire variable domain, with the rest obtained from reference TRBV7-8 and TRBJ2-1, is as follows: GAGVSQSPRYKVAKRGQDVALRCDPISGHVSLFWYQQALGQGPEFLTYFQNEAQLDKSGLPSDRFFAERPEGSVSTLKIQRTQQEDSAVYLCASSFQPGGQGVFGPGTRLTVL.

The V call is TRBV6-5, the J call TRBJ1-1; a possible D gene is TRBD1 (6 bases). The CDR3 extends over 14 amino acids. Trimming removed 6 bases at V and 0 bases at J, with 11 bases between. The germline V gene has CDR1 MNHEY and CDR2 SVGAGI. As DNA, the CDR3 is TGTGCCAGCAGATCCGGACAGTTGAACACTGAAGCTTTCTTT. Residues: CASRSGQLNTEAFF.

Comments on this clone: One junction end does not reproduce the germline sequence, and a read error may be involved. The V and J genes are TRBV7-7 and TRBJ2-2; maybe TRBD2 (7 bases). The V gene's germline CDR1 is SSHAT and CDR2 FNYEAQ (reference sequence). The CDR3 has 16 amino acids. The chain's CDR3 is CASSPQGRGRTGELFF. The CDR3 DNA reads as TGTGCTAGCAGCCCCCAGGGGCGGGGGAGAACCGGGGAGCTGTTTTTT.

V usage is TRBV7-9 and J usage is TRBJ2-7, with TRBD2 identical over 7 bases. The CDR3 length is 12 residues. CDR1 is SEHNR, CDR2 FQNEAQ, per germline (reference sequence). V dropped 5 bases and J dropped 6; count of bases not matched to a gene: 4. The CDR3 reads CASSQRESEQYF. The CDR3 nucleotides read TGTGCCAGCAGCCAGCGGGAAAGCGAGCAGTACTTC.

The rearrangement joins TRBV29-1 to TRBJ1-2; D unresolved. Germline CDR1 and CDR2: SQVTM and ANQGSEA. V lost 6 bases and J 0 bases, leaving 8 bases between the germline ends. CDR3 length: 12 residues. CDR3: CSVGTANYGYTF. The CDR3 DNA reads as TGCAGCGTAGGAACAGCTAACTATGGCTACACCTTC.

The rearrangement uses TRBV27 and TRBJ1-4; no reliable D call. The CDR3 is 15 amino acids. V was shortened by 3 bases and J by 6 bases, with 14 bases between the two germline ends. Germline V gene lookup returns CDR1 MNHEY and CDR2 SMNVEV (reference sequence). The CDR3 DNA follows: TGTGCCAGCAGTTTTCGAGCACGGGAGGATGAAAAACTGTTTTTT. Protein sequence: CASSFRAREDEKLFF.

V usage is TRBV7-8 and J usage is TRBJ1-5, with a weak D call TRBD1 (6 bases). CDR3 length: 16 amino acids. Germline assignment: CDR1 SGHVS and CDR2 FQNEAQ. Trimming took off 5 bases at V and 0 bases at J, with 14 bases between the two ends. The CDR3 DNA is TGTGCCAGCAGCACCCGGACAGTTAATAGCAATCAGCCCCAGCATTTT. As protein: CASSTRTVNSNQPQHF. Full variable domain (rest looked up from reference TRBV7-8 and TRBJ1-5): GAGVSQSPRYKVAKRGQDVALRCDPISGHVSLFWYQQALGQGPEFLTYFQNEAQLDKSGLPSDRFFAERPEGSVSTLKIQRTQQEDSAVYLCASSTRTVNSNQPQHFGDGTRLSIL.

This chain links TRBV7-9 with TRBJ1-2; D is unclear. V was pared by 1 base and J by 7 bases, with 7 bases between. Germline lookup yields CDR1 SEHNR and CDR2 FQNEAQ (reference sequence). The length of the CDR3 is 12 residues. CDR3 sequence: CASSLGGGGYTF. The CDR3 bases are TGTGCCAGCAGCTTAGGGGGAGGTGGCTACACCTTC.